Listed below are T cell receptor beta chains from one sample, sequenced in a study of T cell responses to AZD1222 COVID-19 vaccine. The assay was immunoSEQ multiplex PCR, and TCRdb's table has in-frame clones only and misses some. The table lists 120,000 to 150,000 clones, approximately 90% of them singletons. This sample comprised peripheral blood, obtained on day 0 of AZD1222 vaccination. The receptors derive from an adult in good health. The CDR3 runs from the conserved cysteine through the conserved F or W. D genes are given only for firm matches. Not all rows give a size; the values are once, few, many and, for expanded clones, a class.

CDR3	DNA	V	J	D	size
CASSPLPPRQRSTEAFF	TGTGCCAGTAGTCCCCTTCCCCCCCGACAGAGGAGCACTGAAGCTTTCTTT	TRBV19	TRBJ1-1	.	.
CASSLWDTRGYTF	TGTGCCAGCAGCTTATGGGACACCCGCGGCTACACCTTC	TRBV7-2	TRBJ1-2	.	few
CASSPYVGQETQYF	TGTGCCAGCAGTCCGTATGTGGGGCAGGAGACCCAGTACTTC	TRBV6-4	TRBJ2-5	.	.
CASSPEGLAGTSYNEQFF	TGTGCCAGCAGCCCAGAGGGACTAGCGGGTACCTCCTACAATGAGCAGTTCTTC	TRBV5-6	TRBJ2-1	TRBD2	.
CSVESAGMGPLEAFF	TGCAGCGTTGAATCGGCAGGGATGGGCCCCCTTGAAGCTTTCTTT	TRBV29-1	TRBJ1-1	.	.
CASPLREPQHF	TGTGCCAGCCCTTTACGGGAACCCCAGCATTTT	TRBV11-3	TRBJ1-5	.	.
CASSDSSGTGNGYTF	TGTGCCAGCAGTGACTCGAGCGGGACAGGGAATGGCTACACCTTC	TRBV6-4	TRBJ1-2	TRBD1	.
CASSEATGRDEQFF	TGTGCCAGCAGTGAAGCGACAGGTAGGGATGAGCAGTTCTTC	TRBV6-1	TRBJ2-1	.	.
CASSWTGEWGYTF	TGTGCCAGCAGCTGGACAGGGGAGTGGGGCTACACCTTC	TRBV12-3/TRBV12-4	TRBJ1-2	TRBD1	.
CASSGQGNTEAFF	TGCGCCAGCAGTGGTCAGGGGAACACTGAAGCTTTCTTT	TRBV10-1	TRBJ1-1	.	.
CAISGSSGYQETQYF	TGTGCCATCAGTGGTTCTAGCGGCTACCAAGAGACCCAGTACTTC	TRBV10-3	TRBJ2-5	TRBD2	few
CASSGPQTGARRPQHF	TGTGCCAGCAGTGGTCCTCAGACAGGGGCGCGGCGGCCCCAGCATTTT	TRBV28	TRBJ1-5	TRBD1	.
CASSRTGANYGYTF	TGTGCCAGCAGTCGGACAGGGGCTAACTATGGCTACACCTTC	TRBV3-1/TRBV3-2	TRBJ1-2	TRBD1	.
CASSQAGTSGGGFTDTQYF	TGTGCCAGCAGCCAAGCCGGGACTAGCGGGGGAGGATTTACAGATACGCAGTATTTT	TRBV3-1/TRBV3-2	TRBJ2-3	TRBD2	once
CASRLQGAEGGYTF	TGTGCCAGCAGACTACAGGGGGCAGAGGGTGGCTACACCTTC	TRBV2	TRBJ1-2	TRBD1	.
CASSYLPGSYGYTF	TGTGCCAGCAGTTACCTTCCAGGGAGCTATGGCTACACCTTC	TRBV6-5	TRBJ1-2	.	.
CASSLNSVRRANEKLFF	TGTGCCAGCAGCTTAAATTCAGTGAGGAGAGCTAATGAAAAACTGTTTTTT	TRBV7-2	TRBJ1-4	.	.
CASSLTNPGTEDGYTF	TGTGCCAGCAGCCTAACAAATCCGGGGACGGAAGATGGCTACACCTTC	TRBV11-2	TRBJ1-2	.	.
CASHSGVPGNYEQYF	TGCGCCAGTCACTCCGGGGTCCCCGGAAACTACGAGCAGTACTTC	TRBV5-1	TRBJ2-7	.	.
CASTAEGHTIYF	TGTGCCAGCACCGCGGAGGGGCACACCATATATTTT	TRBV12-3/TRBV12-4	TRBJ1-3	.	.
CASSSPDVRAYNEQFF	TGTGCCAGCAGTTCCCCGGATGTGAGGGCCTACAATGAGCAGTTCTTC	TRBV6-2/TRBV6-3	TRBJ2-1	.	.
CASSQDLAVQNTIYF	TGTGCCAGCAGCCAAGATCTGGCGGTTCAAAACACCATATATTTT	TRBV3-1/TRBV3-2	TRBJ1-3	.	once
CASRFGLGTEAFF	TGTGCCAGCCGGTTCGGACTCGGCACTGAAGCTTTCTTT	TRBV6-5	TRBJ1-1	.	once
CASSVSPLGGGQGVYEQYF	TGTGCCAGCAGCGTATCCCCCCTGGGAGGCGGACAGGGAGTGTACGAGCAGTACTTC	TRBV9	TRBJ2-7	TRBD1	.
CASSLFHGLGEKLFF	TGTGCCAGCAGCTTATTTCACGGATTGGGTGAAAAACTGTTTTTT	TRBV7-2	TRBJ1-4	.	.
CAISGREPYEQYF	TGTGCCATCAGTGGGAGAGAGCCCTACGAGCAGTACTTC	TRBV10-3	TRBJ2-7	.	.
CASSKDTGTSVTDTQYF	TGTGCCAGCAGCAAGGACACCGGGACTAGCGTGACAGATACGCAGTATTTT	TRBV21-1	TRBJ2-3	.	few
CAISKQGFDYGYTF	TGTGCCATCAGTAAACAGGGATTTGACTATGGCTACACCTTC	TRBV10-3	TRBJ1-2	.	.
CASSPGLSGSSLSEQFF	TGCGCCAGCAGCCCGGGCCTAAGCGGGAGTAGTCTTAGTGAGCAGTTCTTC	TRBV5-1	TRBJ2-1	TRBD2	.
CASRTTGLGYGYTF	TGTGCCAGCAGGACAACAGGGTTGGGCTATGGCTACACCTTC	TRBV13	TRBJ1-2	.	.
CASSLPGLRGGYTF	TGTGCCAGCAGCTTGCCAGGGCTCAGGGGTGGCTACACCTTC	TRBV5-6	TRBJ1-2	.	.
CASSLQRQYNQPQHF	TGTGCCAGCAGCTTGCAAAGGCAGTACAATCAGCCCCAGCATTTT	TRBV5-6	TRBJ1-5	.	.
CATSDTRDFPYNEQFF	TGTGCCACCAGTGATACCCGGGACTTTCCCTACAATGAGCAGTTCTTC	TRBV24-1	TRBJ2-1	.	.
CASSSYRGRIRETQYF	TGCGCCAGCAGCTCTTACAGGGGAAGGATTCGGGAGACCCAGTACTTC	TRBV5-1	TRBJ2-5	TRBD1	.
CASSITGGARYEQYF	TGTGCCAGCAGTATCACAGGGGGCGCAAGGTACGAGCAGTACTTC	TRBV6-5	TRBJ2-7	TRBD1	.
CASRPPARVGKLFF	TGTGCCAGCAGACCCCCTGCGCGGGTAGGAAAACTGTTTTTT	TRBV6-5	TRBJ1-4	.	.
CASSFRRTGELFF	TGTGCCAGCAGTTTTCGGCGCACCGGGGAGCTGTTTTTT	TRBV12-3/TRBV12-4	TRBJ2-2	.	.
CASGGVLGYGYTF	TGTGCCAGCGGTGGGGTTCTGGGCTATGGCTACACCTTC	TRBV19	TRBJ1-2	.	.
CASSGRLAKDTQYF	TGTGCCAGCAGTGGGAGACTAGCGAAAGATACGCAGTATTTT	TRBV2	TRBJ2-3	TRBD2	.
CATSRGGYGYTF	TGTGCCACCTCTCGGGGCGGCTATGGCTACACCTTC	TRBV19	TRBJ1-2	.	.
CSVTGEGQPQHF	TGCAGCGTAACAGGGGAGGGTCAGCCCCAGCATTTT	TRBV29-1	TRBJ1-5	TRBD1	.
CASRGTAQYEQYF	TGTGCCAGCAGAGGCACAGCCCAATACGAGCAGTACTTC	TRBV25-1	TRBJ2-7	.	.
CASSLRSIGANEKLFF	TGTGCCAGCAGTCTTCGTTCGATCGGAGCTAATGAAAAACTGTTTTTT	TRBV11-3	TRBJ1-4	.	.
CASSKDHRGDTQYF	TGTGCCAGCAGCAAAGACCACAGGGGAGATACGCAGTATTTT	TRBV21-1	TRBJ2-3	.	.